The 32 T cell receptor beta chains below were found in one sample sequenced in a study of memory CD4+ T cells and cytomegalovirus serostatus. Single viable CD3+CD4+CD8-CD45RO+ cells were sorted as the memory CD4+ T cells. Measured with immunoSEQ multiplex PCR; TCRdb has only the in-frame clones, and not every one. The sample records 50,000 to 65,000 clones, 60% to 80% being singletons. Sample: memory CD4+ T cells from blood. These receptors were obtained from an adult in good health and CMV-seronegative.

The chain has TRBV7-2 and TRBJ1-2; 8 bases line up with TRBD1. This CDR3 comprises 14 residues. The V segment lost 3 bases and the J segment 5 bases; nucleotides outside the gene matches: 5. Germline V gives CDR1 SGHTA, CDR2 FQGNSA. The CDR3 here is CASSFRGRQYGYTF. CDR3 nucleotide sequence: TGTGCCAGCAGCTTCAGGGGGCGACAATATGGCTACACCTTC.

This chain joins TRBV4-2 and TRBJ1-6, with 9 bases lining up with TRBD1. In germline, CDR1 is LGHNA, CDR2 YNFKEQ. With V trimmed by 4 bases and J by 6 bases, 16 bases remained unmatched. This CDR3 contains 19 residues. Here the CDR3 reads CASSPLTGGAAMGNSPLHF. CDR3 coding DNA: TGTGCCAGCAGCCCTCTTACAGGGGGCGCCGCTATGGGTAATTCACCCCTCCACTTT.

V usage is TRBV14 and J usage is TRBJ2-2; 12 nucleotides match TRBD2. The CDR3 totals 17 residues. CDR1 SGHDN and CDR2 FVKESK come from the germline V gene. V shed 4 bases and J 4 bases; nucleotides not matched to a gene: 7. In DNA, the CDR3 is TGTGCCAGCAGCCGACTAGCGGGAGTCGTGGCCACCGGGGAGCTGTTTTTT. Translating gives CASSRLAGVVATGELFF.

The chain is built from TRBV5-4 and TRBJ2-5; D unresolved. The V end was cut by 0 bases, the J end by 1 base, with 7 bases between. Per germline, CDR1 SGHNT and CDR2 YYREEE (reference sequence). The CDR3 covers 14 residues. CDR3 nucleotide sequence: TGTGCCAGCAGCTTGGTTACTTTCCAAGAGACCCAGTACTTC. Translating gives CASSLVTFQETQYF. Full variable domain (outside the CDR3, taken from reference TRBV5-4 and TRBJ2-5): ETGVTQSPTHLIKTRGQQVTLRCSSQSGHNTVSWYQQALGQGPQFIFQYYREEENGRGNFPPRFSGLQFPNYSSELNVNALELDDSALYLCASSLVTFQETQYFGPGTRLLVL.

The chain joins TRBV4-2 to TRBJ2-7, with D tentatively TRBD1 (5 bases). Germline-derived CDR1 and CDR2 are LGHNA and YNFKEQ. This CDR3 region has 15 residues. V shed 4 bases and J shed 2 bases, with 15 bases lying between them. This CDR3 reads CASSPQRLRAYEQYF. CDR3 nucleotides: TGTGCCAGCAGCCCACAACGCCTCAGGGCCTACGAGCAGTACTTC.

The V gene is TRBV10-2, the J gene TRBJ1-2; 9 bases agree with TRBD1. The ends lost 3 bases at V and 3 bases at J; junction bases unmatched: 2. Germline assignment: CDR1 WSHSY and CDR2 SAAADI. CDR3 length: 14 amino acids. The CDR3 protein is CASSEQGAYYGYTF. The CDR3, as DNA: TGCGCCAGCAGTGAACAGGGGGCTTACTATGGCTACACCTTC.

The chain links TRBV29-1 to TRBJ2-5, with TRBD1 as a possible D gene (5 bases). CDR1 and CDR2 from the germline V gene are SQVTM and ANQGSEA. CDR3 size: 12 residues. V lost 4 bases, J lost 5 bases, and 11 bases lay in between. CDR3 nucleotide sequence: TGCAGCGTTGCCAGGGCGACTGAGACCCAGTACTTC. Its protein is CSVARATETQYF.

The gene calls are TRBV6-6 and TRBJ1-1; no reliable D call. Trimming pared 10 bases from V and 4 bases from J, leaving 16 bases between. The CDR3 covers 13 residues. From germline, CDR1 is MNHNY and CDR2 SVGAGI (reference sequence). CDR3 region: CAIFGPAGTEAFF. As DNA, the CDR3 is TGTGCCATCTTTGGACCGGCGGGCACTGAAGCTTTCTTT.

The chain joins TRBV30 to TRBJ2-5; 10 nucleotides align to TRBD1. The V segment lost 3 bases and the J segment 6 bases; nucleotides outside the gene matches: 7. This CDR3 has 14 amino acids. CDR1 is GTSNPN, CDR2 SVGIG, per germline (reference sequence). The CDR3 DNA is TGTGCCTGGAGGAAGGGGACAGGGGTAAAGACCCAGTACTTC. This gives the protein CAWRKGTGVKTQYF. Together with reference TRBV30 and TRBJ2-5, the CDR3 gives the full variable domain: SQTIHQWPATLVQPVGSPLSLECTVEGTSNPNLYWYRQAAGRGLQLLFYSVGIGQISSEVPQNLSASRPQDRQFILSSKKLLLSDSGFYLCAWRKGTGVKTQYFGPGTRLLVL.

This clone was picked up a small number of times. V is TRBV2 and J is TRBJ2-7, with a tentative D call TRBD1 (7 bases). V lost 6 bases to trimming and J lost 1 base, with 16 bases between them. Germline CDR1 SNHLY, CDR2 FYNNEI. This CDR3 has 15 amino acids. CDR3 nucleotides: TGTGCCAGCAGGCAAACTTCAGGGGGGTCCTACGAGCAGTACTTC. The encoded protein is CASRQTSGGSYEQYF.

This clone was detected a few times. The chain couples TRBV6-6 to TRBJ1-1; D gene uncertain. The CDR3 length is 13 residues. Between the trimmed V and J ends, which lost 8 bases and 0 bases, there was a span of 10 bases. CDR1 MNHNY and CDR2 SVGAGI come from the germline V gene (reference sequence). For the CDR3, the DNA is TGTGCCAGCGGCAAAGGGCTGAACACTGAAGCTTTCTTT. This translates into CASGKGLNTEAFF.

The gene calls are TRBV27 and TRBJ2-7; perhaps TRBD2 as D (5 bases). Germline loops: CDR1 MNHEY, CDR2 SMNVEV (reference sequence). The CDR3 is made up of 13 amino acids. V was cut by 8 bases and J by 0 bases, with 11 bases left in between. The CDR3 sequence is CASRSADSYEQYF. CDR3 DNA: TGTGCCAGCCGTAGCGCCGACTCCTACGAGCAGTACTTC.

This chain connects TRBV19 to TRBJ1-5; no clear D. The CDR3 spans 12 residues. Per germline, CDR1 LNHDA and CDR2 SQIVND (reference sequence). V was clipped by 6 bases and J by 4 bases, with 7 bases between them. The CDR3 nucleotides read TGTGCCAGTAGAGAGAATAATCAGCCCCAGCATTTT. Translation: CASRENNQPQHF.

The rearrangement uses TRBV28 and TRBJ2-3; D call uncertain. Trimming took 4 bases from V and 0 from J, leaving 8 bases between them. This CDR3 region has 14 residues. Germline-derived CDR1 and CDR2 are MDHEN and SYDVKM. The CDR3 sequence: CASSSSSSTDTQYF. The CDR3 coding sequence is TGTGCCAGCAGTTCCAGTTCTAGCACAGATACGCAGTATTTT.

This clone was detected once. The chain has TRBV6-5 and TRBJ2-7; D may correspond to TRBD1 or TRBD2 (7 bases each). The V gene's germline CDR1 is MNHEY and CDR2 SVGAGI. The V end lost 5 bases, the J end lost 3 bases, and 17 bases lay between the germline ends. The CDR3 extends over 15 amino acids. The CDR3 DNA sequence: TGTGCCAGCAGTCTACGGGCAGGGGGGGGCTACGAGCAGTACTTC. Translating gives CASSLRAGGGYEQYF.

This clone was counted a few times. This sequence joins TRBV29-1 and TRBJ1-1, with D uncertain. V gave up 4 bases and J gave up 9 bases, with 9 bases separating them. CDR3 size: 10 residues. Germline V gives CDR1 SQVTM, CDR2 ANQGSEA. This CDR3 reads CSVGENQAFF. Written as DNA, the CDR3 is TGCAGCGTTGGAGAGAACCAAGCTTTCTTT.

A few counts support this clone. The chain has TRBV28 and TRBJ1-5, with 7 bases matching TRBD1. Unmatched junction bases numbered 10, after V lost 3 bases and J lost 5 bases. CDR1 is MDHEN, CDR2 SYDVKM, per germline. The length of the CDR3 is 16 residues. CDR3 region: CASSFPDRVRDQPQHF. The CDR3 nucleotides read TGTGCCAGCAGTTTTCCCGACAGGGTTCGGGATCAGCCCCAGCATTTT.

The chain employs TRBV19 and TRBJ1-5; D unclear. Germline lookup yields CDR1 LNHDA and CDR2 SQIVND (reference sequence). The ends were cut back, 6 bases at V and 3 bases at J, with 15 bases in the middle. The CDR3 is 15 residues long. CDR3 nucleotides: TGTGCCAGTAGACGGGCTGGGCAGTTCAATCAGCCCCAGCATTTT. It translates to CASRRAGQFNQPQHF.

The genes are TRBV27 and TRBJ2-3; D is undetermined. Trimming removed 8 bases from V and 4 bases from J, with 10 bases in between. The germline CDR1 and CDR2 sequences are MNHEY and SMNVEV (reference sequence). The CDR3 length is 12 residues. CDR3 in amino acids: CASSRVSDTQYF. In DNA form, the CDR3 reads TGTGCCAGCTCTAGAGTGTCAGATACGCAGTATTTT.

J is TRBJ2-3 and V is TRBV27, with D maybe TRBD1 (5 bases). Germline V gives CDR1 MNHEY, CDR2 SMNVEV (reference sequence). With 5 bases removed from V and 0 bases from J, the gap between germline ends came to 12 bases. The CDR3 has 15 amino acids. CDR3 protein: CASSLQETSTDTQYF. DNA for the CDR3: TGTGCCAGCAGTCTACAGGAAACTAGCACAGATACGCAGTATTTT.

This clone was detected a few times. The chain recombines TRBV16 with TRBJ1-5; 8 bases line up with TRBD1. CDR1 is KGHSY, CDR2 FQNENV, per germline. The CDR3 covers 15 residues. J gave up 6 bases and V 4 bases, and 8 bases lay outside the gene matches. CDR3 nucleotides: TGTGCCAGCAGCCCCATGTCAGGGGGCGGTCAGCCCCAGCATTTT. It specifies CASSPMSGGGQPQHF.

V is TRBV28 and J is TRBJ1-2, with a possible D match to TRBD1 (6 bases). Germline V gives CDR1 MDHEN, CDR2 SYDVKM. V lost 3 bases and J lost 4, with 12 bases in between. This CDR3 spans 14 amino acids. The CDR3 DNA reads TGTGCCAGCAGTTTGGGGGCTTCCGGCTATGGCTACACCTTC. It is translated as CASSLGASGYGYTF.

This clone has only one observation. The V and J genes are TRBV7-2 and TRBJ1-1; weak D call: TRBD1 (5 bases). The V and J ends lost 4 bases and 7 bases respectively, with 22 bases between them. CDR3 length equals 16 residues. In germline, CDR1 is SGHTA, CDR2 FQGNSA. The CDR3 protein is CASSSRGDKNRVEAFF. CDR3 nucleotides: TGTGCCAGCAGCTCGAGAGGGGATAAAAATAGAGTTGAAGCTTTCTTT.

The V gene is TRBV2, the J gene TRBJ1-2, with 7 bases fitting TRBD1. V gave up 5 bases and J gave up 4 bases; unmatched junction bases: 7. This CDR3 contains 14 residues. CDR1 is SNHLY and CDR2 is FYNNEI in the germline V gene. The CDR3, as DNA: TGTGCCAGCAGTCGGGACAGTGGTGTCTATGGCTACACCTTC. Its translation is CASSRDSGVYGYTF.

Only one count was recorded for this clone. The DNA for the CDR3 is TGTGCCAGCAGCCCGACAGGGCCCCAAGAGACCCAGTACTTC. Residues: CASSPTGPQETQYF. The genes are TRBV7-3 and TRBJ2-5; 7 bases agree with TRBD1. This CDR3 region has 14 residues. Unmatched junction bases numbered 4, after V lost 5 bases and J lost 1 base. Germline lookup yields CDR1 SGHTA and CDR2 FQGTGA.

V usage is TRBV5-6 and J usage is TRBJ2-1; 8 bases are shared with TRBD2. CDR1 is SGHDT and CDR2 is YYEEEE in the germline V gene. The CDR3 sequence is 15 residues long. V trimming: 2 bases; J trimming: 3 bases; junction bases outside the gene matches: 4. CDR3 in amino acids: CASSFGGGRYNEQFF. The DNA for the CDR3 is TGTGCCAGCAGCTTCGGCGGGGGGCGCTACAATGAGCAGTTCTTC.

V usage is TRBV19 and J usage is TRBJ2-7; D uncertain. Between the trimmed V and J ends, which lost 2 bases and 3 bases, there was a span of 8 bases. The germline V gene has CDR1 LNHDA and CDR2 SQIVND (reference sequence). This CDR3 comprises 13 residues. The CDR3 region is CASSIRGRYEQYF. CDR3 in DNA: TGTGCCAGTAGTATACGTGGGCGCTACGAGCAGTACTTC.

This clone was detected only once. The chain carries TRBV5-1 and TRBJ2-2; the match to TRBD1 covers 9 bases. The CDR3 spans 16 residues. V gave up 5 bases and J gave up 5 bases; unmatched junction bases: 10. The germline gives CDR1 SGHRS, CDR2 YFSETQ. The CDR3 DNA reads TGCGCCAGCAGGCTTCCCCGGGACAGGGTGACCGGGGAGCTGTTTTTT. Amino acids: CASRLPRDRVTGELFF.

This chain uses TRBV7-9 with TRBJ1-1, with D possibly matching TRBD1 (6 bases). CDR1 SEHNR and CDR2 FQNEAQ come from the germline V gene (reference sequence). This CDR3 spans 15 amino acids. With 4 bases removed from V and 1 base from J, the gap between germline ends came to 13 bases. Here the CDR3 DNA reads TGTGCCAGCAGCTCCGGCGGGGGGCGGAACACTGAAGCTTTCTTT. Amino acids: CASSSGGGRNTEAFF.

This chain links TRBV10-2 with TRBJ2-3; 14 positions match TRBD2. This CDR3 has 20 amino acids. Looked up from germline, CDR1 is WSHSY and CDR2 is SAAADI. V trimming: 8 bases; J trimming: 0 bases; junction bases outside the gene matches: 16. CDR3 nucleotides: TGCGCCAGCCGAACACCGGGACTAGCGGGAGCTGGGGCTAGCACAGATACGCAGTATTTT. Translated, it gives CASRTPGLAGAGASTDTQYF.

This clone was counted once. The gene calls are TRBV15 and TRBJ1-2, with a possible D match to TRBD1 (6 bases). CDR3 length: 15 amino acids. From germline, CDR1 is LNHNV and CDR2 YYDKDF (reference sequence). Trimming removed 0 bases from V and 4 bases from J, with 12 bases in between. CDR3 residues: CATSRDNQGSYGYTF. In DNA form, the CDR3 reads TGTGCCACCAGCAGAGATAACCAGGGGTCCTATGGCTACACCTTC.

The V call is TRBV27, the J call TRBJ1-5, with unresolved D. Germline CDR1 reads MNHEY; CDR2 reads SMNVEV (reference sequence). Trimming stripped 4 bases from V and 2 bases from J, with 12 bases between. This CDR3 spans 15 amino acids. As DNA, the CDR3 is TGTGCCAGCAGTTCCCCGGAGGCCGGCAATCAGCCCCAGCATTTT. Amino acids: CASSSPEAGNQPQHF.